This TCR beta chain was retrieved from a study of blood T cell repertoires in COVID-19. Study-level information: COVID-19 samples, acute and convalescent, were from the United States, Italy and Spain.

Participants spanned ages roughly 18 to 95 years and resided in 24 US areas. Here immunoSEQ multiplex PCR was the method, and the copy in TCRdb shows in-frame clones only, minus some. The sample yields about 400,000 clones, roughly 90% seen once. The sample was PBMCs or T cells enriched from blood (not recorded which). This receptor was obtained from a woman aged 25 to 39 who had recovered from COVID-19.

CDR3 DNA sequence: TGTGCCAGCGGTCGGACTATCCATGAGCAGTTCTTC. The encoded protein is CASGRTIHEQFF. The chain carries TRBV2 and TRBJ2-1; D is possibly TRBD2 (6 bases). Deletions cut 8 bases from V and 8 bases from J, with 13 bases between. Germline V gives CDR1 SNHLY, CDR2 FYNNEI. The CDR3 runs to 12 residues.